Shown below are 27 T cell receptor beta chains from a single sample sequenced in a study of CD8+ T cells in alopecia areata. RNA extraction and reverse transcription yielded cDNA as sequencing template. TCRdb's copy holds only in-frame clones and misses some; the assay was immunoSEQ multiplex PCR. The sample has tens of thousands of clones; 66% are singletons. Treatment here: oral pan-JAK inhibitor, 5-10 mg twice daily. This material consisted of CD8+ T cells sorted from blood, taken at week 24, from a patient treated with tofacitinib. These receptors originate from a human donor with alopecia areata.

This chain links TRBV19 with TRBJ1-1; no clear D gene. Germline values: CDR1 LNHDA, CDR2 SQIVND (reference sequence). This CDR3 contains 14 residues. V lost 2 bases to trimming and J lost 4 bases, with 11 bases between them. CDR3 in amino acids: CASSIKTRGTEAFF. The CDR3 DNA is TGTGCCAGTAGTATAAAGACACGTGGCACTGAAGCTTTCTTT.

This chain uses TRBV15 with TRBJ2-1; D is possibly TRBD1 (5 bases). This CDR3 is 18 amino acids long. Trimming removed 4 bases at V and 6 bases at J, with 25 bases between. Germline V gene sequence: CDR1 LNHNV, CDR2 YYDKDF (reference sequence). The CDR3: CATSNEVYRSNWLNEQFF. The DNA for the CDR3 is TGTGCCACCAGCAATGAGGTCTACAGGTCAAATTGGCTCAATGAGCAGTTCTTC.

The V gene is TRBV4-1, the J gene TRBJ1-1; D not resolved. The CDR3 runs to 14 residues. The V end was cut by 4 bases, the J end by 1 base, with 10 bases between. Germline assignment: CDR1 MGHRA and CDR2 YSYEKL. CDR3 amino acids: CASSLPSGNTEAFF. In nucleotides, the CDR3 is TGCGCCAGCAGCCTACCCAGCGGGAACACTGAAGCTTTCTTT.

The chain recombines TRBV5-4 with TRBJ1-1; D unclear. The germline gives CDR1 SGHNT, CDR2 YYREEE (reference sequence). The CDR3 contains 13 residues. The germline V and J ends were trimmed by 7 bases and 4 bases, with 14 bases remaining between them. The CDR3 bases are TGTGCCAGCGGTTCCGGGCCAGGCACTGAAGCTTTCTTT. Translating it yields CASGSGPGTEAFF.

The chain uses TRBV7-9 and TRBJ1-2; D call uncertain. With 4 bases removed from V and 8 bases from J, the gap between germline ends came to 20 bases. The CDR3 is 15 residues long. Germline-derived CDR1 and CDR2 are SEHNR and FQNEAQ (reference sequence). CDR3 sequence reads: CASSSLGSSTEGYTF. The CDR3 DNA reads TGTGCCAGCAGCTCCTTAGGTTCGTCGACGGAGGGCTACACCTTC. The full variable domain, completed using reference TRBV7-9 and TRBJ1-2, is DTGVSQNPRHKITKRGQNVTFRCDPISEHNRLYWYRQTLGQGPEFLTYFQNEAQLEKSRLLSDRFSAERPKGSFSTLEIQRTEQGDSAMYLCASSSLGSSTEGYTFGSGTRLTVV.

This clone was counted a few times. The chain joins TRBV19 to TRBJ1-1; D is possibly TRBD1 (5 bases). Per germline, CDR1 LNHDA and CDR2 SQIVND (reference sequence). V was shortened by 7 bases and J by 5 bases, with 8 bases between the two germline ends. The CDR3 is 11 residues long. DNA for the CDR3: TGTGCCAGTATCCGGGGGACTGAAGCTTTCTTT. It specifies CASIRGTEAFF.

This clone was seen at least ten times. The genes are TRBV4-2 and TRBJ2-6; possibly TRBD2 for D (5 bases). Per the germline V gene, CDR1 is LGHNA and CDR2 is YNFKEQ. This CDR3 contains 16 residues. The V gene lost 0 bases and the J gene lost 4 bases, with 10 bases spanning the gap. CDR3 DNA sequence: TGTGCCAGCAGCCAAGAGGCTGGGAGCGGGGCCAACGTCCTGACTTTC. Protein product: CASSQEAGSGANVLTF.

The CDR3 bases are TGTGCCAGCAGTTTGGCCCCCGCTGCGGTACGTTACACTGAAGCTTTCTTT. Protein: CASSLAPAAVRYTEAFF. The rearrangement uses TRBV27 and TRBJ1-1; D remains ambiguous. Trimming took off 3 bases at V and 3 bases at J, with 20 bases between the two ends. CDR1 is MNHEY and CDR2 is SMNVEV in the germline V gene (reference sequence). The CDR3 is 17 amino acids.

V gene TRBV7-9 combines with J gene TRBJ2-7; D possibly corresponds to TRBD1 (5 bases). The CDR3 has 14 residues. Germline values: CDR1 SEHNR, CDR2 FQNEAQ (reference sequence). Trimming took 0 bases from V and 3 from J, leaving 9 bases between them. The CDR3 DNA follows: TGTGCCAGCAGCTTAGCTGCAGGGCGCTACGAGCAGTACTTC. It yields the protein CASSLAAGRYEQYF. The full variable domain, its missing parts supplied by reference TRBV7-9 and TRBJ2-7, is DTGVSQNPRHKITKRGQNVTFRCDPISEHNRLYWYRQTLGQGPEFLTYFQNEAQLEKSRLLSDRFSAERPKGSFSTLEIQRTEQGDSAMYLCASSLAAGRYEQYFGPGTRLTVT.

This rearrangement joins TRBV4-2 to TRBJ1-2; D gene uncertain. Germline loops: CDR1 LGHNA, CDR2 YNFKEQ. This CDR3 spans 13 amino acids. V was clipped by 5 bases and J by 4 bases, with 11 bases between them. The DNA of the CDR3 is TGTGCCAGCAGCAATCTGGGGTCCTATGGCTACACCTTC. Residues: CASSNLGSYGYTF.

CDR3 sequence reads: CASSVGQSYEQYF. In nucleotides, the CDR3 is TGTGCCAGCAGCGTGGGACAGAGTTACGAGCAGTACTTC. The rearrangement links TRBV9 to TRBJ2-7; 7 bases are a match to TRBD1. V was clipped by 2 bases and J by 4 bases; unmatched bases: 3. The V gene's germline CDR1 is SGDLS and CDR2 YYNGEE. The length of the CDR3 is 13 residues.

CDR3 nucleotides: TGTGCCAGCAGCTTAGCGGGGGGTCACCTTGGCAATGAGCAGTTCTTC. Translated, it gives CASSLAGGHLGNEQFF. The chain combines TRBV11-2 with TRBJ2-1; 7 bases fit TRBD2. This CDR3 has 16 residues. The junction had 9 bases not matched to a gene; V was cut back by 1 base and J by 6 bases. The V gene's germline CDR1 is SGHAT and CDR2 FQNNGV. The full variable domain, completed using reference TRBV11-2 and TRBJ2-1, is EAGVAQSPRYKIIEKRQSVAFWCNPISGHATLYWYQQILGQGPKLLIQFQNNGVVDDSQLPKDRFSAERLKGVDSTLKIQPAKLEDSAVYLCASSLAGGHLGNEQFFGPGTRLTVL.

The CDR3 reads CASSLALSADTQYF. DNA of the CDR3: TGTGCCAGCAGCTTGGCTCTTTCCGCAGATACGCAGTATTTT. The J gene is TRBJ2-3, the V gene TRBV13; D call uncertain. This CDR3 comprises 14 residues. Germline loops: CDR1 PRHDT, CDR2 FYEKMQ (reference sequence). Trimming took 3 bases from V and 4 from J, leaving 11 bases between them. The full variable domain, in which reference TRBV13 and TRBJ2-3 provide the parts outside the CDR3, is AAGVIQSPRHLIKEKRETATLKCYPIPRHDTVYWYQQGPGQDPQFLISFYEKMQSDKGSIPDRFSAQQFSDYHSELNMSSLELGDSALYFCASSLALSADTQYFGPGTRLTVL.

V gene TRBV7-2 combines with J gene TRBJ2-7; D is undetermined. The CDR3 spans 14 residues. V was cut by 8 bases and J by 1 base, with 15 bases left in between. In germline, CDR1 is SGHTA, CDR2 FQGNSA. The CDR3 reads CASSSPDGSYEQYF. CDR3 nucleotides: TGTGCCAGCTCATCACCCGACGGATCCTACGAGCAGTACTTC.

DNA of the CDR3: TGTGCCAGCAGCCAATTCATAGATGGCTACACCTTC. Its protein is CASSQFIDGYTF. V gene TRBV14 combines with J gene TRBJ1-2; no firm D call. The germline V gene encodes CDR1 SGHDN and CDR2 FVKESK. This CDR3 has 12 residues. Trimming shortened V by 2 bases and J by 6 bases, and 7 bases separated the two germline ends.

The chain uses TRBV15 and TRBJ2-7; 7 bases map to TRBD2. J gave up 0 bases and V 0 bases, and 2 bases lay outside the gene matches. The germline CDR1 and CDR2 sequences are LNHNV and YYDKDF (reference sequence). This CDR3 is built from 15 residues. The chain's CDR3 is CATSRDGGSSYEQYF. CDR3 DNA: TGTGCCACCAGCAGAGATGGCGGGAGCTCCTACGAGCAGTACTTC.

V is TRBV7-9 and J is TRBJ1-2; 8 bases align to TRBD1. Trimming took 4 bases from V and 6 from J; bases not matched to a gene: 13. The CDR3 runs 16 residues. Per germline, CDR1 SEHNR and CDR2 FQNEAQ (reference sequence). The CDR3 DNA sequence: TGTGCCAGCAGCTCCGGTCCGGCAGGGGGCGGGAATGGCTACACCTTC. The encoded protein is CASSSGPAGGGNGYTF.

The V and J genes are TRBV6-5 and TRBJ1-1; weak D call: TRBD1 (6 bases). Trimming took 5 bases from V and 4 from J, leaving 14 bases between them. Looked up from germline, CDR1 is MNHEY and CDR2 is SVGAGI. The length of the CDR3 is 14 residues. The CDR3 here is CASSPVGGATEAFF. As DNA, the CDR3 is TGTGCCAGCAGTCCCGTTGGGGGGGCCACTGAAGCTTTCTTT.

The chain links TRBV15 to TRBJ1-1; the D is unclear. In germline, CDR1 is LNHNV, CDR2 YYDKDF (reference sequence). The CDR3 runs to 14 residues. V lost 0 bases, J lost 3 bases, and 8 bases lay in between. This CDR3 is CATSRDSFDTEAFF. DNA for the CDR3: TGTGCCACCAGCAGAGATTCGTTTGACACTGAAGCTTTCTTT.

The chain is built from TRBV7-9 and TRBJ1-2; D gene uncertain. Germline lookup yields CDR1 SEHNR and CDR2 FQNEAQ (reference sequence). Trimming pared 3 bases from V and 8 bases from J, leaving 7 bases between. This CDR3 has 11 residues. The DNA of the CDR3 is TGTGCCAGCAGCTTCTCGGGGGGCTACACCTTC. Its translation: CASSFSGGYTF.

The chain joins TRBV19 to TRBJ2-7; no firm D call. In germline, CDR1 is LNHDA, CDR2 SQIVND (reference sequence). Trimming left V 7 bases short and J 2 bases short, with 12 bases between. This CDR3 has 13 amino acids. CDR3 coding DNA: TGTGCCAGTACTGGCCTGGCCCCCTACGAGCAGTACTTC. Protein: CASTGLAPYEQYF.

The chain uses TRBV27 and TRBJ2-5; D gene ambiguous. The V and J ends lost 4 bases and 0 bases respectively, with 6 bases between them. The CDR3 is 13 amino acids. Per germline, CDR1 MNHEY and CDR2 SMNVEV (reference sequence). The CDR3 spells CASSSLYQETQYF. In DNA, the CDR3 is TGTGCCAGCAGTTCCTTGTACCAAGAGACCCAGTACTTC.

This chain connects TRBV4-3 to TRBJ2-3; D unresolved. Trimming took off 0 bases at V and 2 bases at J, with 6 bases between the two ends. This CDR3 comprises 14 residues. CDR1 is LGHNA, CDR2 YSLEER, per germline. The CDR3 region has the DNA TGCGCCAGCAGCCAAGATGCGATCACAGATACGCAGTATTTT. Translating gives CASSQDAITDTQYF.

The V gene is TRBV6-5, the J gene TRBJ1-1; D not resolved. The CDR3 runs 13 residues. Trimming removed 4 bases from V and 8 bases from J, with 14 bases in between. Germline V lookup: CDR1 MNHEY, CDR2 SVGAGI. The CDR3 loop reads CASSSLPGMEAFF. In DNA form, the CDR3 reads TGTGCCAGCAGTTCTTTGCCGGGAATGGAAGCTTTCTTT.

V gene TRBV7-9 combines with J gene TRBJ2-5; perhaps D is TRBD1 or TRBD2 (6 bases each). Germline CDR1 and CDR2: SEHNR and FQNEAQ (reference sequence). This CDR3 region has 16 residues. Trimming removed 5 bases from V and 7 bases from J, with 23 bases in between. CDR3 nucleotides: TGTGCCAGCAGCCGACCCGGTCGGGGGCCTCCCGCGACCCAGTACTTC. It specifies CASSRPGRGPPATQYF.

The genes are TRBV5-6 and TRBJ2-5, with no clear D. CDR3 size: 14 residues. Trimming removed 0 bases from V and 1 base from J, with 7 bases in between. CDR1 SGHDT and CDR2 YYEEEE come from the germline V gene. The CDR3 sequence: CASSLVSTQETQYF. CDR3 bases: TGTGCCAGCAGCTTGGTTTCAACCCAAGAGACCCAGTACTTC.

The chain carries TRBV19 and TRBJ1-5, with D possibly TRBD1 on 6 matching bases. The length of the CDR3 is 14 residues. Germline loops: CDR1 LNHDA, CDR2 SQIVND (reference sequence). V shed 5 bases and J shed 5 bases, with 13 bases lying between them. DNA for the CDR3: TGTGCCAGTAGTTACAGGGCCGGCTATCAGCCCCAGCATTTT. This translates into CASSYRAGYQPQHF. The whole variable domain, remainder taken from reference TRBV19 and TRBJ1-5, is DGGITQSPKYLFRKEGQNVTLSCEQNLNHDAMYWYRQDPGQGLRLIYYSQIVNDFQKGDIAEGYSVSREKKESFPLTVTSAQKNPTAFYLCASSYRAGYQPQHFGDGTRLSIL.